This T cell receptor (beta chain) was observed in a study of blood T cells in healthy people across ages (dated by TCRdb to the mid-2010s). Study-level background: Template switching captured roughly one uniquely barcoded TCR beta cDNA molecule per two T cells in model experiments. Age-related changes in TCR beta repertoire diversity were measured in the study by deep sequencing normalized with unique cDNA molecular identifiers. The donors were split into four age groups: young (average 16 years), middle-aged (39), aged (roughly 68) and long-lived (approximately 80). To avoid experimental bias, donors of different ages were spread randomly across the sequencing lanes. Using the same blood draw, the study looked at two additional independent replicas of 1 million unique cDNA reads for two donors, one aged 18 to 30 and the other aged 80 or older. What the research found in general, with its limitations: Since profiling was done on bulk unsorted PBMCs, naive and antigen-experienced compartments could not be conclusively compared. As age increased, observed TCR beta diversity per million T cells dropped in a roughly linear way, and a significant reduction was already evident by age 40. Observed TCR beta diversity correlated strongly with the percentage of naive T cells measured by flow cytometry. The long-lived group showed more naive CD4+ T cells, fewer expanded clones and increased TCR diversity than the aged group, suggesting age selection. Because the CMV infection status of the donors was unknown, age-related changes in expanded clonotypes may potentially have been confounded. Estimates of total diversity based on one million sequenced T cells were regarded as lower bounds and as underestimates.

Comments on this clonotype: Its binding antigen is unknown. No much larger clone is present one base from it, and per-base qualities are unavailable.

Library construction relied on 5' RACE. A second about 6 to 11 cycle PCR used a sample-barcoded 5' primer and a J-beta primer mix. A unique molecular identifier was introduced onto each TCR beta cDNA molecule by a template-switch 5' adaptor carrying 12 random nucleotides. Each sample yielded at least 2.5 million CDR3-containing paired-end reads. First-strand cDNA was synthesized from all RNA with the Mint cDNA synthesis kit, primed by a TRBC-specific oligonucleotide. After uracil-DNA glycosylase treatment, a first 18-cycle PCR used universal primers M1SS and BC2_uni_R on all cDNA. The paper's data handling went like this. For normalization, 1 million high-quality reads were randomly selected from each sample, with every read carrying a distinct molecular identifier. Reads with shared molecular identifiers were discarded instead of being binned into consensus sequences. MiTCR, set to a Q25 quality threshold and the strictest error-elimination algorithm, was used for CDR3 identification, clonotype clustering and error correction. A nonparametric unseen species model with Euler transformation was used to estimate lower-bound total TCR beta diversity. TCRdb's own reprocessing of the public reads used fastp at Q25 and MiXCR and kept productive beta chains. All rows with the same CDR3 protein become a single entry with the most common DNA and genes. TCRdb's processing, not the authors' own work, is the source of the V and J calls. Within this sample are around 1,800,000 distinct CDR3 sequences, with 30% to 40% of them counted one time only. Roughly 24% of the sample lies in the top ten.

CDR3 length: 16 amino acids, cysteine to phenylalanine. The sequence is cut down to CDR3 DNA, 48 bases in frame from base 1. Germline trimming amounts to 4 bases on V and 4 bases on J, with 11 as the count of junction bases outside the gene matches. CDR1 MNHNS and CDR2 SASEGT are derived from the germline V gene. The approximately 41 donors, aged about 6 to 95 years, were systemically healthy Caucasian individuals from Russia. Each donor gave 8 to 10 milliliters of peripheral blood, collected into EDTA-treated Vacutainer tubes. Ficoll-Paque density-gradient centrifugation was used to isolate PBMCs, with at least 7 million per sample. Trizol reagent was used to extract total RNA from PBMCs, with at least 6 micrograms per sample. For every donor, flow cytometry on a PBMC aliquot measured the percentage of naive CD45RAhigh/CD27high T cells.

The clonotype originates from a human donor in good health. Sequenced input: blood. In this chain, TRBV6-1 is recombined with TRBJ1-2; TRBD1 matches 8 bases in the middle. The sequenced DNA: TGTGCCAGCAGTGCTAACCGACAGGGGTTTGGCTATGGCTACACCTTC. It specifies CASSANRQGFGYGYTF.